The present entry profiles one T cell receptor beta chain with its context. Its specificity is unknown. CDR3 size: 13 residues. Germline lookup yields CDR1 SNHLY and CDR2 FYNNEI. Trimming cost V 4 bases and J 5 bases, with 9 bases left between them. The repertoire was sequenced with immunoSEQ multiplex PCR; TCRdb's copy has only in-frame clones and lacks some. The data hold about 50,000 clones, with 85% to 95% observed a single time. This sample is part of a study of T cells after posttransplantation cyclophosphamide. Study outcomes and limitations: Tissue-infiltrating T cells from skin or gut overlapped little with blood T cells.

This receptor was obtained from a young woman in good health and a related stem cell transplant donor. The specimen was PBMCs. V gene TRBV2 combines with J gene TRBJ1-5; D is ambiguous. DNA of the CDR3: TGTGCCAGCAGTGTAGATGGGCATCAGCCCCAGCATTTT. It encodes CASSVDGHQPQHF.